This T cell receptor beta chain was profiled in a study of blood T cell repertoires in COVID-19. Overall study context: Samples came from the United States, Italy and Spain, spanning acute and convalescent COVID-19. Nucleic acid was either cDNA or gDNA, and it came from T cells, B-cell-depleted T cells, or PBMCs.

In the authors' methods: Reference gene primer amplification in the assay estimated nucleated cell counts. Assay used: immunoSEQ multiplex PCR; TCRdb lists only in-frame clones, some missing. V and J calls and clone size follow that table, whereas D and trimming were derived from the DNA. The data show around 70,000 clones, 86% seen once. V dropped 0 bases and J dropped 0 bases, with 10 bases sitting between them. CDR3 length: 16 residues. CDR1 is SGHRS and CDR2 is YFSETQ in the germline V gene. V and J are TRBV5-1 and TRBJ2-1, with D uncertain. Sequencing input: peripheral blood. The receptor's source is a human donor in a cohort sampled during active COVID-19. CDR3 sequence reads: CASSLGGLSSYNEQFF. For the CDR3, the DNA is TGCGCCAGCAGCTTGGGAGGCCTTAGCTCCTACAATGAGCAGTTCTTC.